The 21 T cell receptor beta chains presented below share a single source sample, sequenced in a study of blood T cell repertoires in COVID-19. The data were produced by immunoSEQ multiplex PCR, yet TCRdb's version contains in-frame clones alone and is incomplete. The sample lists approximately 500,000 clones, approximately 85% seen once, with roughly 3.2% in the top ten. The material sequenced was peripheral blood. These receptor sequences come from a human donor in a cohort sampled during active COVID-19.

This clone has a single count. The rearrangement joins TRBV19 to TRBJ2-1, with 10 bases fitting TRBD1. The CDR3 extends over 17 amino acids. The V gene's germline CDR1 is LNHDA and CDR2 SQIVND (reference sequence). The junction had 8 bases not matched to a gene; V was cut back by 6 bases and J by 0 bases. CDR3 sequence (DNA): TGTGCCAGTAGGGACAGGGGGGGTTCAAGCTCCTACAATGAGCAGTTCTTC. It encodes CASRDRGGSSSYNEQFF.

CDR3 nucleotide sequence: TGTGCCATCAGTAACCGGCTAGCGGCCTACGAGCAGTACTTC. It specifies CAISNRLAAYEQYF. The chain links TRBV10-3 to TRBJ2-7; 7 positions match TRBD2. CDR1 ENHRY and CDR2 SYGVKD come from the germline V gene. The J segment lost 2 bases and the V segment lost 5 bases, leaving 6 bases of the junction unmatched. The CDR3 is made up of 14 amino acids.

This chain uses TRBV11-3 with TRBJ2-1; possibly TRBD1 for D (5 bases). The germline V gene encodes CDR1 SGHNT and CDR2 YENEEA. CDR3 length equals 14 residues. Between the trimmed V and J ends, which lost 0 bases and 2 bases, there was a span of 5 bases. The CDR3 DNA reads TGTGCCAGCAGCTTAGAAGGGGCCTACAATGAGCAGTTCTTC. The encoded protein is CASSLEGAYNEQFF. The full variable domain, with the rest looked up from reference TRBV11-3 and TRBJ2-1, is EAGVVQSPRYKIIEKKQPVAFWCNPISGHNTLYWYLQNLGQGPELLIRYENEEAVDDSQLPKDRFSAERLKGVDSTLKIQPAELGDSAVYLCASSLEGAYNEQFFGPGTRLTVL.

The chain has TRBV6-5 and TRBJ2-7, with 8 bases identical to TRBD2. Germline V gene lookup returns CDR1 MNHEY and CDR2 SVGAGI. Losses at the gene ends were 6 bases for V and 0 bases for J; bases not matched to a gene: 4. The CDR3 covers 14 residues. CDR3 nucleotide sequence: TGTGCCAGCAGGGGCAGCGGGAGCTCCTACGAGCAGTACTTC. This gives the protein CASRGSGSSYEQYF.

J is TRBJ2-1 and V is TRBV5-8, with 7 bases lining up with TRBD2. This CDR3 has 15 amino acids. Germline CDR1 SGHTS, CDR2 YDEGEE. J lost 4 bases, V lost 4 bases, and 8 bases had no gene match. The CDR3 sequence: CASSGRTRSYNEQFF. DNA for the CDR3: TGTGCCAGCAGCGGGCGGACTAGGAGTTACAATGAGCAGTTCTTC.

This rearrangement joins TRBV19 to TRBJ1-5; TRBD1 matches at 7 bases. This CDR3 has 13 amino acids. V lost 6 bases and J lost 4; bases outside the gene matches: 3. From germline, CDR1 is LNHDA and CDR2 SQIVND (reference sequence). The CDR3 loop is CASSTGQNQPQHF. DNA of the CDR3: TGTGCCAGTAGCACGGGACAGAATCAGCCCCAGCATTTT.

The V gene is TRBV5-1, the J gene TRBJ2-7; a weak D match, TRBD1 (6 bases). V gave up 3 bases and J gave up 4 bases, with 20 bases separating them. Looked up from germline, CDR1 is SGHRS and CDR2 is YFSETQ. This CDR3 has 16 residues. The DNA of the CDR3 is TGCGCCAGCAGCTCGGAGACAGGACTTTCTAGGTACGAGCAGTACTTC. Its protein is CASSSETGLSRYEQYF.

This sequence joins TRBV6-4 and TRBJ1-2, with 7 bases matching TRBD1. The CDR3 is 15 amino acids. The junction had 6 bases not matched to a gene; V was cut back by 4 bases and J by 1 base. From germline, CDR1 is MRHNA and CDR2 SNTAGT. The CDR3 loop is CASSVSRDSNYGYTF. CDR3 bases: TGTGCCAGCAGTGTATCCCGGGACAGTAACTATGGCTACACCTTC.

The rearrangement uses TRBV30 and TRBJ2-3; perhaps TRBD1 as D (6 bases). This CDR3 spans 14 amino acids. Germline CDR1 is GTSNPN and CDR2 is SVGIG (reference sequence). V lost 5 bases, J lost 0 bases, and 12 bases lay in between. CDR3 sequence (DNA): TGTGCCTGGGGTGGGGGCCCTAGCACAGATACGCAGTATTTT. It translates to CAWGGGPSTDTQYF. The whole variable domain, remainder taken from reference TRBV30 and TRBJ2-3, is SQTIHQWPATLVQPVGSPLSLECTVEGTSNPNLYWYRQAAGRGLQLLFYSVGIGQISSEVPQNLSASRPQDRQFILSSKKLLLSDSGFYLCAWGGGPSTDTQYFGPGTRLTVL.

Worth noting for this clone: The junction and the germline gene differ at one end; a read error may be behind it. J is TRBJ2-3 and V is TRBV5-1, with 12 bases identical to TRBD2. This CDR3 region has 17 residues. The germline CDR1 and CDR2 sequences are SGHRS and YFSETQ. CDR3 region: CSSKRLAGATSADTQYF. As DNA, the CDR3 is TGCTCCAGTAAGAGACTAGCGGGAGCGACCTCCGCAGATACGCAGTATTTT. The variable domain in full, with the rest retrieved from reference TRBV5-1 and TRBJ2-3, is KAGVTQTPRYLIKTRGQQVTLSCSPISGHRSVSWYQQTPGQGLQFLFEYFSETQRNKGNFPGRFSGRQFSNSRSEMNVSTLELGDSALYLCSSKRLAGATSADTQYFGPGTRLTVL.

This clone was detected only a few times. The chain links TRBV9 to TRBJ1-6; perhaps TRBD1 as D (6 bases). The CDR3 loop spans 15 amino acids. The V end lost 3 bases, the J end lost 7 bases, and 14 bases lay between the germline ends. Germline V gene data show CDR1 as SGDLS and CDR2 as YYNGEE. DNA for the CDR3: TGTGCCAGCAGCGGGGGGACAATTGGGAATTCACCCCTCCACTTT. It encodes CASSGGTIGNSPLHF.

The genes are TRBV4-3 and TRBJ1-1; TRBD1 aligns across 7 bases. The germline gives CDR1 LGHNA, CDR2 YSLEER. V was pared by 3 bases and J by 5 bases, with 9 bases of the junction left unmatched. The CDR3 covers 15 residues. DNA of the CDR3: TGCGCCAGCAGCCAGTCCGAGGGGGCGCGAACTGAAGCTTTCTTT. Translating it yields CASSQSEGARTEAFF.

V is TRBV24-1 and J is TRBJ2-1, with no clear D. The V end lost 3 bases, the J end lost 4 bases, and 12 bases lay between the germline ends. Germline loops: CDR1 KGHDR, CDR2 SFDVKD. This CDR3 contains 15 residues. The CDR3 nucleotides are TGTGCCACCAGTGATGGCAGAGGAGCGTACAATGAGCAGTTCTTC. This gives the protein CATSDGRGAYNEQFF.

The rearrangement links TRBV6-5 to TRBJ2-2; 8 bases fit TRBD1. Per germline, CDR1 MNHEY and CDR2 SVGAGI. Trimming took 6 bases from V and 6 from J; bases not matched to a gene: 6. This CDR3 has 14 amino acids. Here the CDR3 reads CASSLDRVSGELFF. DNA of the CDR3: TGTGCCAGCAGCCTGGACAGGGTCTCCGGGGAGCTGTTTTTT.

The chain recombines TRBV5-4 with TRBJ2-4, with D maybe TRBD1 (5 bases). Deletions cut 0 bases from V and 4 bases from J, with 14 bases between. Germline assignment: CDR1 SGHNT and CDR2 YYREEE (reference sequence). CDR3 length: 16 residues. This chain's CDR3 is CASSLGAQGSKNIQYF. CDR3 sequence (DNA): TGTGCCAGCAGCTTGGGGGCTCAGGGATCTAAAAACATTCAGTACTTC. The whole variable domain, filled in from reference TRBV5-4 and TRBJ2-4, reads ETGVTQSPTHLIKTRGQQVTLRCSSQSGHNTVSWYQQALGQGPQFIFQYYREEENGRGNFPPRFSGLQFPNYSSELNVNALELDDSALYLCASSLGAQGSKNIQYFGAGTRLSVL.

The DNA of the CDR3 is TGTGCTAGTGGTTTGAGCACTCCCTTGGAGCAGTACTTC. Its protein is CASGLSTPLEQYF. The chain joins TRBV12-5 to TRBJ2-7; D is unresolved. Germline V CDR1 and CDR2: LGHNT, FRNRAP. This CDR3 comprises 13 residues. V was cut by 2 bases and J by 7 bases, with 12 bases left in between.

Only one count was recorded for this clone. V and J are TRBV5-1 and TRBJ2-5; D unclear. Germline CDR1 SGHRS, CDR2 YFSETQ. CDR3 length: 13 residues. Trimming removed 8 bases at V and 5 bases at J, with 16 bases between. CDR3 sequence (DNA): TGCGCCAGTAACCTCAATTCCGGGGAGACCCAGTACTTC. Its translation is CASNLNSGETQYF. Looking up the rest from reference TRBV5-1 and TRBJ2-5 gives the full variable domain: KAGVTQTPRYLIKTRGQQVTLSCSPISGHRSVSWYQQTPGQGLQFLFEYFSETQRNKGNFPGRFSGRQFSNSRSEMNVSTLELGDSALYLCASNLNSGETQYFGPGTRLLVL.

This sequence joins TRBV12-3 or TRBV12-4 and TRBJ1-4, with D unresolved. There are 13 residues in the CDR3. Trimming removed 3 bases at V and 5 bases at J, with 7 bases between. Here the CDR3 reads CASSLNQNEKLFF. The CDR3 DNA reads as TGTGCCAGCAGTTTGAATCAGAATGAAAAACTGTTTTTT.

The V and J genes are TRBV24-1 and TRBJ1-5, with 7 positions matching TRBD1. Germline V gene data show CDR1 as KGHDR and CDR2 as SFDVKD. The trim removed 5 bases at V and 6 bases at J, leaving 6 bases unmatched. The CDR3 totals 14 residues. The CDR3 coding sequence is TGTGCCACCAGTGGCCCAGGGGGGAGTCAGCCCCAGCATTTT. This codes for CATSGPGGSQPQHF.

The genes are TRBV5-4 and TRBJ2-5; TRBD2 agrees at 8 bases. Per the germline V gene, CDR1 is SGHNT and CDR2 is YYREEE (reference sequence). V shed 4 bases and J 1 base; nucleotides not matched to a gene: 12. The CDR3 is 17 amino acids. For the CDR3, the DNA is TGTGCCAGCAGCCGGGCGCTAGCGGGTGGAATCCAAGAGACCCAGTACTTC. Amino acid sequence: CASSRALAGGIQETQYF.

The CDR3 spells CASRFLGGTTGELFF. The CDR3 nucleotides read TGCGCCAGCAGGTTTCTAGGGGGCACCACCGGGGAGCTGTTTTTT. This chain uses TRBV5-1 with TRBJ2-2; TRBD1 matches at 7 bases. The CDR3 is 15 residues long. Trimming cost V 5 bases and J 4 bases; bases outside gene matches: 8. In germline, CDR1 is SGHRS, CDR2 YFSETQ.